In its sample, the clone carrying this TCR beta chain was seen many times. Using its own MiXCR run on the 5' RACE reads, TCRdb lists one record per CDR3 protein. The sample yields 300,000 to 400,000 distinct CDR3 sequences, 15% to 20% seen once. These data come from a study of T-cell memory formation after mild COVID-19. Per the germline V gene, CDR1 is SEHNR and CDR2 is FQNEAQ (reference sequence). The CDR3 consists of 14 residues. Between the trimmed V and J ends, which lost 5 bases and 2 bases, there was a span of 12 bases. The sequence was obtained from a man aged 18 to 35 who had mild COVID-19 (a few samples of this study predate the infection). Cell type and time point are not known. The J gene is TRBJ1-1, the V gene TRBV7-9; D remains unclear. The sample was PBMCs or a T cell subset sorted from them (not recorded which). CDR3 amino acids: CASSRGLLNTEAFF. The CDR3 DNA reads as TGTGCCAGCAGCCGCGGACTCCTAAACACTGAAGCTTTCTTT.